The clone carrying this T cell receptor beta chain is identified as medium-sized from frequency. The data are from a study of monozygotic twins with inflammatory bowel disease. There are 16 residues in the CDR3. Germline V gene lookup returns CDR1 SGHRS and CDR2 YFSETQ. TCRdb derives one entry per CDR3 protein from the 5' RACE reads, leaving out DNA. The repertoire table contains 170,000 or so distinct CDR3 sequences. This chain joins TRBV5-1 and TRBJ1-1; without DNA, the TCRdb call of TRBD1 cannot be checked. The source of this sequence is a human donor with ulcerative colitis or Crohn's disease, or a healthy co-twin of an affected twin (not recorded which). Sequenced material: blood. This CDR3 is CASSFFRGQGGTEAFF.